This T cell receptor beta chain emerged from a study of long-term antiretroviral therapy in people with HIV. Findings of the study overall: The clones with expansion before ART were dominant in the repertoire at all time points. Narrower CDR3 length ranges marked HIV repertoires relative to controls. Specimens of blood were obtained during about 2003 to 2018, possibly under older ART regimens.

The junction had 12 bases not matched to a gene; V was cut back by 5 bases and J by 2 bases. This CDR3 is 18 amino acids long. The germline V gene has CDR1 LNHDA and CDR2 SQIVND (reference sequence). Regarding this clone: What it binds is unknown.

HIV-positive participants all received treatment in the United States. Sequencing used immunoSEQ v3.0 at survey level. Some clones are missing from TCRdb's copy, which holds only in-frame ones; the method was immunoSEQ multiplex PCR. The table lists under 50,000 clones, approximately 89% of them singletons. The rearrangement joins TRBV19 to TRBJ1-5; 10 bases agree with TRBD1. The source material was unsorted PBMCs, sampled 0.1 years before starting antiretroviral therapy. This TCR was sampled from a woman aged 45-65 years with HIV. CDR3 region: CASSPRTGGEVGNQPQHF. The CDR3 nucleotides are TGTGCCAGTAGTCCTCGGACAGGGGGAGAGGTGGGCAATCAGCCCCAGCATTTT.